This is a list of T cell receptor beta chains from one sample in a study of response to subunit inactivated influenza vaccine. TCRdb re-derived calls from the RT-PCR reads in MiXCR, one entry per CDR3 protein. In the table there are fewer than 800,000 distinct CDR3 sequences, roughly 14% of which are singletons. The starting material was PBMCs from blood, obtained roughly 13 days after vaccination. The receptors were gathered from a man aged 50-60 years who received an inactivated influenza vaccine. The CDR3 runs from the conserved cysteine through the conserved F or W. Each record gives: V gene, D gene, J gene, clone size, CDR3 protein, CDR3 DNA. The D gene is left open where the match is weak. Some rows have no size entry. The others give once, few or many, or a class for an expanded clone.

v_call: TRBV28; d_call: NA; j_call: TRBJ1-5; clone_size: NA; cdr3_aa: CASSFRGLSNQPQHF; cdr3_nt: TGTGCCAGCAGTTTTCGGGGGCTGAGCAATCAGCCCCAGCATTTT
v_call: TRBV7-9; d_call: TRBD2; j_call: TRBJ2-7; clone_size: few; cdr3_aa: CASSSGTSGYYEQYF; cdr3_nt: TGTGCCAGCAGCTCCGGGACTAGCGGTTACTACGAGCAGTACTTC
v_call: TRBV7-2; d_call: NA; j_call: TRBJ1-1; clone_size: few; cdr3_aa: CASRSPRNTEAFF; cdr3_nt: TGTGCCAGTAGGAGTCCCAGGAACACTGAAGCTTTCTTT
v_call: TRBV11-2; d_call: NA; j_call: TRBJ2-5; clone_size: many; cdr3_aa: CASSLEYGQETQYF; cdr3_nt: TGTGCCAGCAGCTTAGAGTACGGGCAAGAGACCCAGTACTTC
v_call: TRBV5-1; d_call: TRBD1; j_call: TRBJ2-5; clone_size: NA; cdr3_aa: CASRPDRRQEAQYF; cdr3_nt: TGCGCCAGCAGGCCGGACAGGAGGCAAGAGGCCCAGTACTTC
v_call: TRBV4-2; d_call: NA; j_call: TRBJ1-2; clone_size: few; cdr3_aa: CASSQDEASGGNYGYTF; cdr3_nt: TGTGCCAGCAGCCAAGATGAGGCCTCGGGGGGTAACTATGGCTACACCTTC
v_call: TRBV27; d_call: NA; j_call: TRBJ2-3; clone_size: few; cdr3_aa: CASVLGTQYF; cdr3_nt: TGTGCCAGCGTTTTAGGTACGCAGTATTTT
v_call: TRBV29-1; d_call: NA; j_call: TRBJ2-5; clone_size: many; cdr3_aa: CSAEGVFGGRSQYF; cdr3_nt: TGCAGCGCCGAAGGGGTTTTCGGGGGGCGTAGCCAGTACTTC
v_call: TRBV3-1; d_call: TRBD1; j_call: TRBJ2-1; clone_size: NA; cdr3_aa: CASSQTGEQFF; cdr3_nt: TGTGCCAGCAGCCAGACAGGGGAGCAGTTCTTC
v_call: TRBV12-3/TRBV12-4; d_call: NA; j_call: TRBJ2-7; clone_size: NA; cdr3_aa: CASPWGRAYEQYF; cdr3_nt: TGTGCCAGCCCATGGGGCAGAGCCTACGAGCAGTACTTC
v_call: TRBV10-3; d_call: NA; j_call: TRBJ2-1; clone_size: few; cdr3_aa: CAISVGGYEQFF; cdr3_nt: TGTGCCATCAGTGTCGGCGGCTATGAGCAGTTCTTC
v_call: TRBV13; d_call: NA; j_call: TRBJ2-1; clone_size: few; cdr3_aa: CASSSRGTDNNEQFF; cdr3_nt: TGTGCCAGCAGCTCCAGAGGGACGGACAACAATGAGCAGTTCTTC
v_call: TRBV28; d_call: NA; j_call: TRBJ1-6; clone_size: NA; cdr3_aa: CASSRLDSSSYNSPLHF; cdr3_nt: TGTGCCAGCAGCCGGTTGGACTCAAGCTCCTATAATTCACCCCTCCACTTT
v_call: TRBV12-3/TRBV12-4; d_call: NA; j_call: TRBJ1-5; clone_size: NA; cdr3_aa: CASSLRVDQPQHF; cdr3_nt: TGTGCCAGCAGTTTAAGGGTGGATCAGCCCCAGCATTTT
v_call: TRBV28; d_call: NA; j_call: TRBJ2-7; clone_size: many; cdr3_aa: CASTSKREQYF; cdr3_nt: TGTGCCAGCACCAGTAAGAGGGAGCAGTACTTC
v_call: TRBV15; d_call: NA; j_call: TRBJ2-3; clone_size: NA; cdr3_aa: CATSTRAILRTSTDTQYF; cdr3_nt: TGTGCCACCAGCACCCGCGCAATACTGCGGACTAGCACAGATACGCAGTATTTT
v_call: TRBV20-1; d_call: NA; j_call: TRBJ2-2; clone_size: NA; cdr3_aa: CSARDIAFNTGELFF; cdr3_nt: TGCAGTGCTAGAGATATCGCGTTTAACACCGGGGAGCTGTTTTTT
v_call: TRBV5-1; d_call: NA; j_call: TRBJ2-1; clone_size: many; cdr3_aa: CASSFDPGSYNEQFF; cdr3_nt: TGCGCCAGCAGCTTTGACCCCGGCTCCTACAATGAGCAGTTCTTC
v_call: TRBV7-8; d_call: TRBD1; j_call: TRBJ1-2; clone_size: NA; cdr3_aa: CASSQGTGGFYGYTF; cdr3_nt: TGTGCCAGCAGCCAAGGGACAGGGGGATTCTATGGCTACACCTTC